This TCR beta chain emerged from a study of T cell repertoires in cytomegalovirus infection. About the research overall: Selection of CMV epitopes for the study included recently identified HLA-C-restricted and well-studied HLA-B-restricted ones. The study's findings and limits: It was HLA-C-restricted CMV-specific TCR beta clonotypes that dominated the response ex vivo. The cumulative frequency of public TCR beta families identified carriers of CMV plus the relevant HLA.

TCRdb independently ran MiXCR on the reads; one entry per CDR3 protein. The sample holds fewer than 1,000,000 distinct CDR3 sequences, around 30% seen once. At least ten counts were recorded for this clonotype. Its target is unknown. Sample: cultured CD8+ T cells from PBMCs, taken from culture after CMV antigen stimulation. The receptor's source is a human donor in good health (CMV status not recorded). Some clones in this sample may be carry-over from other donors' samples.

The CDR3 reads CASSLSSEAFF. Here the CDR3 DNA reads TGTGCCAGCAGCTTAAGCTCTGAAGCTTTCTTT. This sequence joins TRBV7-9 and TRBJ1-1, with D unclear. V gave up 2 bases and J gave up 6 bases, with 4 bases separating them. CDR1 SEHNR and CDR2 FQNEAQ come from the germline V gene (reference sequence). The CDR3 has 11 residues. The full variable domain, rest sourced from reference TRBV7-9 and TRBJ1-1, is DTGVSQNPRHKITKRGQNVTFRCDPISEHNRLYWYRQTLGQGPEFLTYFQNEAQLEKSRLLSDRFSAERPKGSFSTLEIQRTEQGDSAMYLCASSLSSEAFFGQGTRLTVV.